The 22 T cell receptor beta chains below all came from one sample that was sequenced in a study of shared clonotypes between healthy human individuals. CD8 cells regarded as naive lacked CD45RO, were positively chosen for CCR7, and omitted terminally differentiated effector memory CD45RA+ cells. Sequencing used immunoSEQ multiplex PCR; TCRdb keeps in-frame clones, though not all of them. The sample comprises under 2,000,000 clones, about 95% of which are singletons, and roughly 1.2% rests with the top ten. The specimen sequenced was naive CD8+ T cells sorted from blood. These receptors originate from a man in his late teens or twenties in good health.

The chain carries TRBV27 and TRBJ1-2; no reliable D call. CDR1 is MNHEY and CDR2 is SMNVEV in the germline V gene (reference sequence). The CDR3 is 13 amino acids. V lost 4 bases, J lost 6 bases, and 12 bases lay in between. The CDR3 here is CASSSSRYHGYTF. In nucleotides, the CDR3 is TGTGCCAGCAGTTCGAGCAGGTATCATGGCTACACCTTC.

CDR3 in DNA: TGTGCCAGCAGCTCCCTCCCGGGACTAGCGGGAGGCTACGAGCAGTACTTC. As protein: CASSSLPGLAGGYEQYF. The V call is TRBV7-2, the J call TRBJ2-7; 15 nucleotides line up with TRBD2. The CDR3 is 17 residues long. CDR1 and CDR2 (germline): SGHTA, FQGNSA. Germline trimming cut 4 bases from V and 3 bases from J; bases unmatched to any gene: 7. Based on the CDR3 plus reference TRBV7-2 and TRBJ2-7, the full variable domain is GAGVSQSPSNKVTEKGKDVELRCDPISGHTALYWYRQSLGQGLEFLIYFQGNSAPDKSGLPSDRFSAERTGGSVSTLTIQRTQQEDSAVYLCASSSLPGLAGGYEQYFGPGTRLTVT.

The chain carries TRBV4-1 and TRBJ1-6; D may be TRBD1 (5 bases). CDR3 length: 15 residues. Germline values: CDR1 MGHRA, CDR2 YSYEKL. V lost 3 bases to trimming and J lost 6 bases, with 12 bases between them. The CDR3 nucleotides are TGCGCCAGCAGCCAGGGAGGAGGGGCTAATTCACCCCTCCACTTT. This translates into CASSQGGGANSPLHF.

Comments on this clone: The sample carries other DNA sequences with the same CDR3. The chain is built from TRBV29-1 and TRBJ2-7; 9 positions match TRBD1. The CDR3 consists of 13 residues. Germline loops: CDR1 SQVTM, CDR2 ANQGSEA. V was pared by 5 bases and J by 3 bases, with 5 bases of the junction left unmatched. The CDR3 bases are TGCAGCGTTCTTACAGGGGGCAGCTACGAGCAGTACTTC. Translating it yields CSVLTGGSYEQYF.

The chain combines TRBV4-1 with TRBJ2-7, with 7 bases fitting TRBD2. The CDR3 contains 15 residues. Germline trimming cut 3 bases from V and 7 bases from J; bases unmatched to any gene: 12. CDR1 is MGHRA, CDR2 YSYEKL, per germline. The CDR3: CASSQRGGPAGEQYF. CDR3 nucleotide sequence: TGCGCCAGCAGCCAGAGGGGCGGTCCAGCGGGGGAGCAGTACTTC.

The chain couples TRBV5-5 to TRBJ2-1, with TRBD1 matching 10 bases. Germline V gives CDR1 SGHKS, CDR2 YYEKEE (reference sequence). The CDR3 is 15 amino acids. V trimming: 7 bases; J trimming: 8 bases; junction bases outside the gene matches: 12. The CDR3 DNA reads TGTGCCAGCGGATCCGGGACAGGGGTGACGGATGAGCAGTTCTTC. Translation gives CASGSGTGVTDEQFF.

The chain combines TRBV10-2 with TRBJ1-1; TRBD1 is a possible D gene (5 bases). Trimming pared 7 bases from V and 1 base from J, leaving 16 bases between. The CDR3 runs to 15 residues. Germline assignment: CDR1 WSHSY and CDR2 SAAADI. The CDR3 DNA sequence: TGCGCCAGCACTCTTTTCACAGGAGGGAACACTGAAGCTTTCTTT. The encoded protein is CASTLFTGGNTEAFF.

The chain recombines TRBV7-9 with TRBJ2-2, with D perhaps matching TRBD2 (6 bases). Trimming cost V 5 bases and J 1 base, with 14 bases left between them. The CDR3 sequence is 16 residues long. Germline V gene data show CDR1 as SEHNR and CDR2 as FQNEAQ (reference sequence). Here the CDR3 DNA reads TGTGCCAGCAGCATCCCCGCGGGGCGGAACACCGGGGAGCTGTTTTTT. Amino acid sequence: CASSIPAGRNTGELFF. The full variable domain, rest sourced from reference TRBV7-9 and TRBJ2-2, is DTGVSQNPRHKITKRGQNVTFRCDPISEHNRLYWYRQTLGQGPEFLTYFQNEAQLEKSRLLSDRFSAERPKGSFSTLEIQRTEQGDSAMYLCASSIPAGRNTGELFFGEGSRLTVL.

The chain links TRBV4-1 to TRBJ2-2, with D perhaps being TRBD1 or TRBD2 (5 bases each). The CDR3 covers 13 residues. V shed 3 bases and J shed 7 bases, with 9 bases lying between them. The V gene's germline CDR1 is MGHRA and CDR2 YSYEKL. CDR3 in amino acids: CASSQGVFGELFF. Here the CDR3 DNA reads TGCGCCAGCAGCCAGGGGGTGTTCGGGGAGCTGTTTTTT.

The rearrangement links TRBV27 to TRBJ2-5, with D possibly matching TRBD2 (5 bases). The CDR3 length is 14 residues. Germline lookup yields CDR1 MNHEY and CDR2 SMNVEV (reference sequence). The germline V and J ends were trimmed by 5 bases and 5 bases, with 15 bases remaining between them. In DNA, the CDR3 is TGTGCCAGCAGTGCCGTTGGAGGACGGGAGACCCAGTACTTC. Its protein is CASSAVGGRETQYF.

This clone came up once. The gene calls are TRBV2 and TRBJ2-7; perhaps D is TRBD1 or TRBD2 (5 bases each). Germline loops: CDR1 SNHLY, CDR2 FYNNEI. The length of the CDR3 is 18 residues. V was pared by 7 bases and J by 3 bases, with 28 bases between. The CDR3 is CASTIYNSGTSLNYEQYF. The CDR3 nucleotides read TGTGCCAGCACTATATATAATTCCGGGACCTCCCTTAACTACGAGCAGTACTTC.

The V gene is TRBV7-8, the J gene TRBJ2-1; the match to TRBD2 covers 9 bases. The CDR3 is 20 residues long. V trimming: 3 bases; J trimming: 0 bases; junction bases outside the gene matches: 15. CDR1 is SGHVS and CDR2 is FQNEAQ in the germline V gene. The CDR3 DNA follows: TGTGCCAGCAGCTTTACCGGAGGACTAGCGCCGTCAGGCTCCTACAATGAGCAGTTCTTC. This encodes CASSFTGGLAPSGSYNEQFF.

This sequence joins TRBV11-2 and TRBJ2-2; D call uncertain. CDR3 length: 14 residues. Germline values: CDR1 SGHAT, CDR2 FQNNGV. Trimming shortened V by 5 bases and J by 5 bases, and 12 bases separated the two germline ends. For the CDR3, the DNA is TGTGCCAGCAGCGCCCCTCCTTCGACCGGGGAGCTGTTTTTT. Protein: CASSAPPSTGELFF.

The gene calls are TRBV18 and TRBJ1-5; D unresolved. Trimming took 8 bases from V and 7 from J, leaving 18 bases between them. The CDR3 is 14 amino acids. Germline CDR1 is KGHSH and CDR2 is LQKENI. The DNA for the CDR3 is TGTGCCAGCACAACCGGAAGCGTCGCGCAGCCCCAGCATTTT. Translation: CASTTGSVAQPQHF.

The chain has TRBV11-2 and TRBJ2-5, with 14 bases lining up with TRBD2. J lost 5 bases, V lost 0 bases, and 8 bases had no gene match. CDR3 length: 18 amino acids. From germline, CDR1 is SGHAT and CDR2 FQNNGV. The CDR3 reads CASSLDEGLAGVRETQYF. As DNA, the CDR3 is TGTGCCAGCAGCTTAGACGAGGGACTAGCGGGAGTACGGGAGACCCAGTACTTC.

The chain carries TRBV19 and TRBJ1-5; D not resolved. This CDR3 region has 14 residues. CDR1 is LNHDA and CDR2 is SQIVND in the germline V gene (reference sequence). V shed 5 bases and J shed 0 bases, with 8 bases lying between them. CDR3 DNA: TGTGCCAGTAGTCCATACAATAGCAATCAGCCCCAGCATTTT. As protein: CASSPYNSNQPQHF.

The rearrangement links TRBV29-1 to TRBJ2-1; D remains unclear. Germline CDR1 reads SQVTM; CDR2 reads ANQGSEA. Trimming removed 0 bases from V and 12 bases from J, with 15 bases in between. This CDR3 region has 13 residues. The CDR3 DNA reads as TGCAGCGTTGAAGATTTTGACCCCGGCGGGCAGTTCTTC. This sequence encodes CSVEDFDPGGQFF.

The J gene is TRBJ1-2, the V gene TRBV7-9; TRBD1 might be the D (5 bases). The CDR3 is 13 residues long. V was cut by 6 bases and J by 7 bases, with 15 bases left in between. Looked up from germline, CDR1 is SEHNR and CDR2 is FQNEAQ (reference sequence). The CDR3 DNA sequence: TGTGCCAGCAGGCCGACAGAGGAAGGTGGCTACACCTTC. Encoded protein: CASRPTEEGGYTF.

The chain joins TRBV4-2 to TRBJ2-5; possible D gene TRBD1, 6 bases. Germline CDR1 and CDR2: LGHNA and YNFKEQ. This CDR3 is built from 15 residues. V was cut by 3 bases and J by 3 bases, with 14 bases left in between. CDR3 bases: TGTGCCAGCAGCCAGCAACAGGGTTCGGAAGAGACCCAGTACTTC. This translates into CASSQQQGSEETQYF.

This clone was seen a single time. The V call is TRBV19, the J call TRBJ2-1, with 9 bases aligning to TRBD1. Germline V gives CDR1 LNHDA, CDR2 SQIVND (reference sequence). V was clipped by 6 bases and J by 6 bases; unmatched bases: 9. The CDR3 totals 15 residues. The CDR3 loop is CASRPVGDRANEQFF. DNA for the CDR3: TGTGCCAGTAGACCTGTGGGGGACAGGGCCAATGAGCAGTTCTTC.

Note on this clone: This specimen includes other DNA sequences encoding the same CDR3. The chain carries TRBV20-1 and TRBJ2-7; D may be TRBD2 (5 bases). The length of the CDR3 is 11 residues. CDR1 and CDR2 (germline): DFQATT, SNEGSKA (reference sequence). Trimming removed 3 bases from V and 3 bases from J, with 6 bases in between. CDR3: CSAREVYEQYF. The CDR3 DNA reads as TGCAGTGCTAGGGAGGTCTACGAGCAGTACTTC.

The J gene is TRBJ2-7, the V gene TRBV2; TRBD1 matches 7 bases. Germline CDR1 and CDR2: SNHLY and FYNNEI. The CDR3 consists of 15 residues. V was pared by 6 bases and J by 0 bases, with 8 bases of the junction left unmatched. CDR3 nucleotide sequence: TGTGCCAGCAGCCTAATACAGGGGACCTCCTACGAGCAGTACTTC. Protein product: CASSLIQGTSYEQYF.